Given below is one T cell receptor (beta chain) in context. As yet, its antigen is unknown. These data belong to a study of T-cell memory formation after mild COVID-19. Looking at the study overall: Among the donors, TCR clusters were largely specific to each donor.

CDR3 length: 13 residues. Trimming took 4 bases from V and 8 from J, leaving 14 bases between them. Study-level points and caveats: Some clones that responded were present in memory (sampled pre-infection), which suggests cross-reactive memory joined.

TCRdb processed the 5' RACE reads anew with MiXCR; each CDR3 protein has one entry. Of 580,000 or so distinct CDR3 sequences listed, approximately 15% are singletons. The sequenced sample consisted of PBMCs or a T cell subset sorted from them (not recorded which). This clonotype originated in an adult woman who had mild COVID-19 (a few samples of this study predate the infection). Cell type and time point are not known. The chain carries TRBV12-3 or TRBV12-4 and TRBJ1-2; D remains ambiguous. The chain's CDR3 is CASSSLRVSGYTF. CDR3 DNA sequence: TGTGCCAGCAGTTCCCTGCGGGTGAGCGGCTACACCTTC.